This entry lists 2 T cell receptor beta chains sequenced from one sample in a study of regulatory T cells in long-lasting Graves disease. Time point indicated: newly diagnosed GD, antithyroid drugs for less than 3 months. From PBMCs, RNA was extracted and then used to make the TCR library. Arm-PCR with iRepertoire HTBI primers amplified the CDR3 regions for these TCR beta libraries. A single record per CDR3 protein comes from TCRdb applying MiXCR to the multiplex PCR reads. The sample lists about 310,000 distinct CDR3 sequences, about 18% occurring once. The starting material was peripheral blood mononuclear cells (PBMCs), obtained at new diagnosis, from a patient treated with antithyroid drugs. Source of these receptors: a female donor with Graves disease.

J is TRBJ1-1 and V is TRBV6-5; 7 bases match TRBD1. With 2 bases clipped from V and 5 bases from J, the junction kept 2 bases outside the gene matches. This CDR3 has 13 amino acids. Germline-derived CDR1 and CDR2 are MNHEY and SVGAGI. DNA of the CDR3: TGTGCCAGCAGTTACGACAGGGTGACTGAAGCTTTCTTT. Translation gives CASSYDRVTEAFF.

Many counts were recorded for this clonotype. This chain connects TRBV27 to TRBJ2-2; perhaps TRBD2 as D (6 bases). Germline lookup yields CDR1 MNHEY and CDR2 SMNVEV (reference sequence). The CDR3 is 15 amino acids. V dropped 2 bases and J dropped 2 bases, with 9 bases sitting between them. CDR3 in amino acids: CASSLREPNTGELFF. CDR3 nucleotides: TGTGCCAGCAGTTTACGGGAGCCAAACACCGGGGAGCTGTTTTTT.